The 5 T cell receptor beta chains below were found in one sample sequenced in a study of shared clonotypes between healthy human individuals. The assay was immunoSEQ multiplex PCR, and TCRdb's table has in-frame clones only and misses some. The sample lists some 2,500,000 clones; 90% to 95% were seen once. Sequenced: naive CD4+ T cells from PBMCs. Subset defined: CD45RA+ positively selected. The receptors were gathered from a man younger than 35 in good health. Some clones in this sample may be carry-over from other donors' samples.

As regards this clone: The missing conserved phenylalanine or tryptophan at the end of this CDR3 makes a read error likely. The chain couples TRBV10-3 to TRBJ1-1; TRBD1 aligns across 8 bases. Trimming cost V 6 bases and J 0 bases; bases outside gene matches: 0. This CDR3 spans 13 amino acids. CDR1 is ENHRY, CDR2 SYGVKD, per germline. The CDR3 DNA reads as TGTGCCATCAGGGGACAGGTGAACACTGAAGCTTTCCTT. Amino acids: CAIRGQVNTEAFL.

This sequence joins TRBV9 and TRBJ2-7; 9 bases map to TRBD2. CDR3 size: 15 residues. V was clipped by 0 bases and J by 3 bases; unmatched bases: 4. CDR1 and CDR2 (germline): SGDLS, YYNGEE. This CDR3 reads CASSVATSGFYEQYF. CDR3 sequence (DNA): TGTGCCAGCAGCGTAGCCACTAGCGGGTTCTACGAGCAGTACTTC.

The chain combines TRBV11-2 with TRBJ1-2; D may be TRBD1 (5 bases). Germline V gene sequence: CDR1 SGHAT, CDR2 FQNNGV. V was trimmed by 5 bases and J by 3 bases, leaving 19 bases between them. The CDR3 is 16 amino acids. CDR3 DNA: TGTGCCAGCAGCCGGGGATGGGGGACGTGGGACTATGGCTACACCTTC. It specifies CASSRGWGTWDYGYTF.

The chain is built from TRBV5-4 and TRBJ2-3; 12 positions match TRBD2. The CDR3 has 16 amino acids. Trimming removed 10 bases from V and 0 bases from J; junction bases left unmatched: 9. Germline values: CDR1 SGHNT, CDR2 YYREEE (reference sequence). The DNA of the CDR3 is TGTGCCGTCCGGACTAGCGGGGTCATCAGCACAGATACGCAGTATTTT. Its translation is CAVRTSGVISTDTQYF. The full variable domain, completed using reference TRBV5-4 and TRBJ2-3, is ETGVTQSPTHLIKTRGQQVTLRCSSQSGHNTVSWYQQALGQGPQFIFQYYREEENGRGNFPPRFSGLQFPNYSSELNVNALELDDSALYLCAVRTSGVISTDTQYFGPGTRLTVL.

This rearrangement joins TRBV2 to TRBJ2-3; weak D call: TRBD2 (5 bases). V lost 4 bases and J 3 bases, leaving 23 bases between the germline ends. The germline CDR1 and CDR2 sequences are SNHLY and FYNNEI. CDR3 length: 18 amino acids. The CDR3 here is CASSVDPSAGSQTDTQYF. DNA for the CDR3: TGTGCCAGCAGTGTAGACCCCTCGGCTGGGAGTCAGACAGATACGCAGTATTTT.